Listed below are T cell receptor beta chains from one sample, sequenced in a study of blood T cells in healthy people across ages. TCRdb analysed the 5' RACE reads with MiXCR anew, one entry per CDR3 protein. The table has 500,000 to 600,000 distinct CDR3 sequences, approximately 30% seen once; the top ten hold about 18%. The sequenced sample consisted of blood. These receptors were obtained from a woman between 70 and 85 years old in good health. Both conserved end residues are part of each CDR3. The D gene is left open where the match is weak. Expanded clones are given a class, and other clones once, few, many or no size at all.

TRBV7-2	-	-	TRBJ1-4	TGTGCCAGCAGCTTAGTTCCAGCAACTAATGAAAAACTGTTTTTT	CASSLVPATNEKLFF
TRBV6-1	few	-	TRBJ1-1	TGTGCCAGCAGTCTCCGGGACAAGAACACTGAAGCTTTCTTT	CASSLRDKNTEAFF
TRBV5-1	few	-	TRBJ1-1	TGCGCCAGCAGCATTCTCTTCGGGGTGAACACTGAAGCTTTCTTT	CASSILFGVNTEAFF
TRBV9	-	TRBD1	TRBJ1-2	TGTGCCAGCAGCGACCCTCCGGGGACAGGGGTTAACTATGGCTACACCTTC	CASSDPPGTGVNYGYTF
TRBV20-1	-	TRBD1	TRBJ1-5	TGCAGTGCTAGAGTTGCCGGGACAGCCCTCAATCAGCCCCAGCATTTT	CSARVAGTALNQPQHF
TRBV5-1	few	TRBD1	TRBJ2-5	TGCGCCAGCGTCGGACAGGGAACGGAGACCCAGTACTTC	CASVGQGTETQYF
TRBV25-1	many	-	TRBJ1-4	TGTGCCAGCAGTGACTCAAGGGACCCTAACGAAAAACTGTTTTTT	CASSDSRDPNEKLFF
TRBV6-2/TRBV6-3	few	-	TRBJ2-7	TGTGCCAGCAGTTTCCCCAACCAGGGACCGCAGTACTTC	CASSFPNQGPQYF
TRBV20-1	-	TRBD1	TRBJ2-5	TGCAGTGCTAGGAACCCACAGGGGTTGGAAGAGACCCAGTACTTC	CSARNPQGLEETQYF
TRBV20-1	few	-	TRBJ2-3	TGCAGTGCTCCAACGGGGGACACAGATACGCAGTATTTT	CSAPTGDTDTQYF
TRBV7-9	-	-	TRBJ2-7	TGTGCCAGCAGCCCCTCAGGGGTCGCCTACGAGCAGTACTTC	CASSPSGVAYEQYF
TRBV20-1	-	-	TRBJ2-5	TGCAGTGCTAGGGGCCCAGGGGCCCTATCAGAGACCCAGTACTTC	CSARGPGALSETQYF
TRBV6-2/TRBV6-3	-	TRBD1	TRBJ1-4	TGTGCCAGCAGTCACCGACAGGGGACTAATGAAAAACTGTTTTTT	CASSHRQGTNEKLFF
TRBV12-3/TRBV12-4	-	TRBD2	TRBJ2-3	TGTGCCAGCACTCTCGGACTAGCGGCCACAGATACGCAGTATTTT	CASTLGLAATDTQYF
TRBV20-1	-	-	TRBJ2-6	TGCAGTGCTAGACAGGGGCGAGGATCTGGGGCCAACGTCCTGACTTTC	CSARQGRGSGANVLTF
TRBV7-9	once	TRBD1	TRBJ2-5	TGTGCCAGCAGCCCCCAAGGGACAGTCCAAGAGACCCAGTACTTC	CASSPQGTVQETQYF
TRBV4-2	few	TRBD2	TRBJ2-1	TGTGCCAGCAGCCAAGATCTGCCGGGGGGGCGCAATGAGCAGTTCTTC	CASSQDLPGGRNEQFF
TRBV7-2	-	-	TRBJ1-2	TGTGCCAGCAGCTCGAAGGGAGCGCGAAATTATGGCTACACCTTC	CASSSKGARNYGYTF
TRBV27	-	-	TRBJ2-7	TGTGCCAGCAGTTTATCGAATATGGGCCATATCTCCTACGAGCAGTACTTC	CASSLSNMGHISYEQYF
TRBV7-9	-	-	TRBJ2-3	TGTGCCAGCAGCTTAGATTGGGGCCCTAGCACAGATACGCAGTATTTT	CASSLDWGPSTDTQYF
TRBV7-6	-	TRBD1	TRBJ1-6	TGTGCCAGCCGGACAGGCCTCCAGCATAATTCACCCCTCCACTTT	CASRTGLQHNSPLHF
TRBV7-2	few	TRBD2	TRBJ2-5	TGTGCCAGCAGCGCCGGACTAGCAGTTGGGACCCAGTACTTC	CASSAGLAVGTQYF
TRBV29-1	few	-	TRBJ1-5	TGCAGCGCCTCCGGGACCTCGGGCAATCAGCCCCAGCATTTT	CSASGTSGNQPQHF
TRBV7-2	few	TRBD2	TRBJ2-1	TGTGCCAGCAGCTTAGGGACTAGCGGTAACAATGAGCAGTTCTTC	CASSLGTSGNNEQFF
TRBV5-1	few	-	TRBJ2-7	TGCGCCAGCAGCTCCCAACTAAGCTCCTACGAGCGGTACTTC	CASSSQLSSYERYF
TRBV4-3	few	-	TRBJ2-4	TGCGCCAGCAGCCAGGAGAGACTTAGGAACAACATTCAGTACTTC	CASSQERLRNNIQYF
TRBV29-1	-	-	TRBJ1-4	TGCAGCGTCTTCGAGGGGGGAACCGGTGAAAAACTGTTTTTT	CSVFEGGTGEKLFF
TRBV11-2	-	-	TRBJ2-7	TGTGCCAGCAGCTTAGTATCCGGTTACGAGCAGTACTTC	CASSLVSGYEQYF
TRBV12-3/TRBV12-4	-	-	TRBJ2-2	TGTGCCAGCGTCACTCTGAACACCGGGGAGCTGTTTTTT	CASVTLNTGELFF
TRBV3-1	-	-	TRBJ2-1	TGTGCCAGCAGCCACTCGTTTCCGTCGAGCTCCTACAATGAGCAGTTCTTC	CASSHSFPSSSYNEQFF
TRBV21-1	-	-	TRBJ2-3	TGTGCCAGCCGTCCGGATACGCAGTATTTT	CASRPDTQYF
TRBV29-1	-	TRBD1	TRBJ1-4	TGCAGCGCGCTACGGACAGGGAGGGAAAAACTGTTTTTT	CSALRTGREKLFF
TRBV9	-	-	TRBJ2-6	TGTGCCAGCAGCGTCATCGCCTCTGGGGCCAACGTCCTGACTTTC	CASSVIASGANVLTF
TRBV7-2	few	-	TRBJ2-3	TGTGCCAGCAGCTTGCAGCGTCACTTTAGCACAGATACGCAGTATTTT	CASSLQRHFSTDTQYF
TRBV6-5	few	-	TRBJ1-1	TGTGCCAGCGGAGGATACACTGAAGCTTTCTTT	CASGGYTEAFF
TRBV20-1	-	-	TRBJ2-4	TGCAGTGCTAGAGGGGGAGGTCAAGCCAAAAACATTCAGTACTTC	CSARGGGQAKNIQYF
TRBV7-2	-	TRBD2	TRBJ2-3	TGTGCCAGCAGCTTAGCACTAGCGGGGGGGCAAGATACGCAGTATTTT	CASSLALAGGQDTQYF
TRBV5-1	-	-	TRBJ1-1	TGCGCCAGCAGCTCGAACCCAGGGACCCCGGTTTCTTTCTTT	CASSSNPGTPVSFF
TRBV4-1	few	-	TRBJ1-4	TGCACCAGCAGCCTTTCCACCGGGGGCCGGGGAAAACTGTTTTTT	CTSSLSTGGRGKLFF
TRBV12-3/TRBV12-4	-	-	TRBJ1-1	TGTGCCAGCGTCCCGGACAGAGCTATGAACGCTGAAGCTTTCTTT	CASVPDRAMNAEAFF
TRBV29-1	-	-	TRBJ2-7	TGCAGCGTTGGGTCCCATACCTACGAGCAGTACTTC	CSVGSHTYEQYF
TRBV28	-	-	TRBJ1-5	TGTGCCAGCAGTTCGACGGATTATCAGCCCCAGCATTTT	CASSSTDYQPQHF
TRBV20-1	few	TRBD1	TRBJ2-2	TGCAGTGCTAGATATCAGGGGGACACCGGGGAGCTGTTTTTT	CSARYQGDTGELFF
TRBV5-1	-	TRBD2	TRBJ2-3	TGCGCCAGCAGCGGACTAGCGGATGATACGCAGTATTTT	CASSGLADDTQYF
TRBV7-8	-	TRBD1	TRBJ2-7	TGTGCCAGCAGGGCGGTCTCAGGGGGCAGTTTATCCGAGCAGTACTTC	CASRAVSGGSLSEQYF
TRBV20-1	-	-	TRBJ2-7	TGCAGTGCTAGAGATCTAGGGAATACCTACGAGCAGTACTTC	CSARDLGNTYEQYF
TRBV7-2	-	-	TRBJ2-7	TGTGCCAGCAGCGTAAAACCAGGGGAAGGCGAGCAGTACTTC	CASSVKPGEGEQYF
TRBV7-9	-	-	TRBJ2-3	TGTGCCAGCAGCTTACGACCCAACAGGGTCGGCACAGATACGCAGTATTTT	CASSLRPNRVGTDTQYF
TRBV20-1	few	TRBD1	TRBJ2-7	TGCAGTGCTCGAGCCCCGGGACAGGTCGGCTCCTACGAGCAGTACTTC	CSARAPGQVGSYEQYF
TRBV7-9	-	-	TRBJ1-1	TGTGCCAGCAGCTTAGGAGAAGCTGAAGCTTTCTTT	CASSLGEAEAFF
TRBV5-1	-	TRBD2	TRBJ2-3	TGCGCCAGCAGCTTGGAGGCTAGCGGGGGGGATACGCAGTATTTT	CASSLEASGGDTQYF
TRBV6-2/TRBV6-3	-	-	TRBJ2-1	TGTGCCAGCAGTTACGGGGGGGGCAGGGAGCAGTTCTTC	CASSYGGGREQFF
TRBV9	-	-	TRBJ1-1	TGTGCCAGCAGCGTAGCTCTTGCGGCAGGCCCGAACACTGAACCTTTCTTT	CASSVALAAGPNTEPFF
TRBV5-1	-	TRBD1	TRBJ2-7	TGCGCCAGCAGCCCCCAATTGGGACAGGGCCTCGAGCAGTACTTC	CASSPQLGQGLEQYF